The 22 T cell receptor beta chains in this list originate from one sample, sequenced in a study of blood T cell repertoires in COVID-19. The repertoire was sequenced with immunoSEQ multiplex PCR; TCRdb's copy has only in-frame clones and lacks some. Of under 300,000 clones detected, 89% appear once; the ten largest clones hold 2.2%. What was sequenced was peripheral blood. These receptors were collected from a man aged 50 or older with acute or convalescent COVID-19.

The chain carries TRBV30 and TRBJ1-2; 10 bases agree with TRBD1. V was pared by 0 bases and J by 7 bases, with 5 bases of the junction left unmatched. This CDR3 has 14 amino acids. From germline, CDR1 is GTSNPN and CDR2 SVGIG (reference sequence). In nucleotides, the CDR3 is TGTGCCTGGAGTGTATTCTGGGACAGGGGTGGCTACACCTTC. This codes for CAWSVFWDRGGYTF.

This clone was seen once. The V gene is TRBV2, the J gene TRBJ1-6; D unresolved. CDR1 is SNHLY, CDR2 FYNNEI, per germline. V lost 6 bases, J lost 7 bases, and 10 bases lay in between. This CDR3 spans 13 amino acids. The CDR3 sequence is CASRGKTNSPLHF. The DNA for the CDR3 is TGTGCCAGCAGGGGCAAGACCAATTCACCCCTCCACTTT.

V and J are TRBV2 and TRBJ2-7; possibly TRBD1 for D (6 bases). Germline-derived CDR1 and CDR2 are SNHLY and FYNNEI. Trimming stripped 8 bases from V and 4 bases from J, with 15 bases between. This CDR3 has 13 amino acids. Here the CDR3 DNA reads TGTGCCAGCGGGGCAGGGGAGAGATACGAGCAGTACTTC. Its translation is CASGAGERYEQYF.

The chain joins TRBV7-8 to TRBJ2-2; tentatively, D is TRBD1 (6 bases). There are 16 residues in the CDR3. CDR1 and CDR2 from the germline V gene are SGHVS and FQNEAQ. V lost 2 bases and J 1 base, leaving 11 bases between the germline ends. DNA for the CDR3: TGTGCCAGCAGCTTAAGCCGGACAGTGAACACCGGGGAGCTGTTTTTT. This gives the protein CASSLSRTVNTGELFF.

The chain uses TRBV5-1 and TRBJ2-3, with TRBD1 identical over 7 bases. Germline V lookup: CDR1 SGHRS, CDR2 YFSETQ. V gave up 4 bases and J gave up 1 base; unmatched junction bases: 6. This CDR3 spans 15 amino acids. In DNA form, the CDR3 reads TGCGCCAGCAGCCCGGGACAGTGGGGCACAGATACGCAGTATTTT. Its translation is CASSPGQWGTDTQYF.

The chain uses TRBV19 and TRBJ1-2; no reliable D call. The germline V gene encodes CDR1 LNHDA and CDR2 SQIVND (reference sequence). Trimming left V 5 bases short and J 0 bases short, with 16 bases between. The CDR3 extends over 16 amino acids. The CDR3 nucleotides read TGTGCCAGTAGTCCTCGCGGAAGCCCACCTAACTATGGCTACACCTTC. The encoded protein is CASSPRGSPPNYGYTF.

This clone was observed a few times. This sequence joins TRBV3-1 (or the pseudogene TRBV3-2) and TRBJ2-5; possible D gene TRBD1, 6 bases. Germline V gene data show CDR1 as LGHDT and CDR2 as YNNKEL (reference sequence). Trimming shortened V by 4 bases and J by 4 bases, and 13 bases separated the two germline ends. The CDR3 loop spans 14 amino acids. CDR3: CASSPLTGGETQYF. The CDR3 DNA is TGTGCCAGCAGCCCCCTGACAGGAGGAGAGACCCAGTACTTC.

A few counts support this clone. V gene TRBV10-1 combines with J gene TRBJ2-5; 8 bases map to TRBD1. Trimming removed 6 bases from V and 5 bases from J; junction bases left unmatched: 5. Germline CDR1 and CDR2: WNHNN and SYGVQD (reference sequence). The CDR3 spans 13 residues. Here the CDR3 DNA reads TGCGCCAGCAGCCAGGGGGCGGAGGAGACCCAGTACTTC. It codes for CASSQGAEETQYF.

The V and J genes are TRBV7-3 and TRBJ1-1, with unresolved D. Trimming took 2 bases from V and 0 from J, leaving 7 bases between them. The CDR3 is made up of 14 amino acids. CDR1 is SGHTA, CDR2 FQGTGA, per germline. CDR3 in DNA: TGTGCCAGCAGCTTAGGTCTAATGAACACTGAAGCTTTCTTT. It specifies CASSLGLMNTEAFF.

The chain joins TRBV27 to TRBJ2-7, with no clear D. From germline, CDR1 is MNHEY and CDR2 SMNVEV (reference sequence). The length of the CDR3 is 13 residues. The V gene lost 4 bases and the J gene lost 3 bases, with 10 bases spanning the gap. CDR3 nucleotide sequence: TGTGCCAGCAGTTGCCTAACCTGCTACGAGCAGTACTTC. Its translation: CASSCLTCYEQYF.

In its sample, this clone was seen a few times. The CDR3 nucleotides read TGTGCCAGCAGAGGACAGGGGGCGAGTGAAAAACTGTTTTTT. It encodes CASRGQGASEKLFF. The rearrangement joins TRBV2 to TRBJ1-4; 11 positions agree with TRBD1. The V gene's germline CDR1 is SNHLY and CDR2 FYNNEI. CDR3 length: 14 residues. Trimming cost V 6 bases and J 7 bases; bases outside gene matches: 4.

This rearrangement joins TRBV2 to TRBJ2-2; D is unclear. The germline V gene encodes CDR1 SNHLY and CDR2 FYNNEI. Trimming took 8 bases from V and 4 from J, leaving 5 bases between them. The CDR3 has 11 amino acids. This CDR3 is CASRPTGELFF. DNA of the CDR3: TGTGCCAGCCGTCCCACCGGGGAGCTGTTTTTT.

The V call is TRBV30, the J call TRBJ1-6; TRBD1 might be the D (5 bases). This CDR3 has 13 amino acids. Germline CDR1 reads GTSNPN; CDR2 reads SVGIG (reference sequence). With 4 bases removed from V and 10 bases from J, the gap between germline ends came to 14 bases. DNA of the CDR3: TGTGCCTGGAACGAAGGGGATCGATCACCCCTCCACTTT. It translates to CAWNEGDRSPLHF.

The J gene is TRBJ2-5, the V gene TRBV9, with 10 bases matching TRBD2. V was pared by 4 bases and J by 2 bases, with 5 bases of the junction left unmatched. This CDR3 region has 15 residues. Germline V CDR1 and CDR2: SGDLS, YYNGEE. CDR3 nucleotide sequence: TGTGCCAGCAGCATACTAGCGGGGCCTCAAGAGACCCAGTACTTC. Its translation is CASSILAGPQETQYF.

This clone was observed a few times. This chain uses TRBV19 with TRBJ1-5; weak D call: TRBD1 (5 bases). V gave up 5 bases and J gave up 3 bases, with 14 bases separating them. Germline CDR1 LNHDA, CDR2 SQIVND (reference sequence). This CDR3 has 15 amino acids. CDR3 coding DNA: TGTGCCAGTAGTGCAGGTCGACAGAACAATCAGCCCCAGCATTTT. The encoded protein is CASSAGRQNNQPQHF.

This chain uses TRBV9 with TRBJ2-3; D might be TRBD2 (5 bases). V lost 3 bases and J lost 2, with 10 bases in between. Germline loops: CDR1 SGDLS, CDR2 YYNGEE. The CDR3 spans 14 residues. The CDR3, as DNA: TGTGCCAGCAGCGAGATGAGGGTCACAGATACGCAGTATTTT. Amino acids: CASSEMRVTDTQYF.

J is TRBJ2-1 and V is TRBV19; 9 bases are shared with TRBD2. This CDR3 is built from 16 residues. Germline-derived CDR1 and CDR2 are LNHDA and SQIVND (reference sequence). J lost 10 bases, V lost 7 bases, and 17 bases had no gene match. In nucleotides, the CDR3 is TGTGCCAGTACCCCCCAGAGTGGAGCGGCGGGAGGGGAGCAGTTCTTC. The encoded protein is CASTPQSGAAGGEQFF.

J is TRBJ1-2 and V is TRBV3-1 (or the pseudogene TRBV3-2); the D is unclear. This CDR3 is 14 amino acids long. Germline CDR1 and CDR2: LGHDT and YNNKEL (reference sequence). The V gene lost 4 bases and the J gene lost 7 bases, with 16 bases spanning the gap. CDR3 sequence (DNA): TGTGCCAGCAGCCTGGCAGCGGGTGACGCTGGCTACACCTTC. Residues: CASSLAAGDAGYTF.

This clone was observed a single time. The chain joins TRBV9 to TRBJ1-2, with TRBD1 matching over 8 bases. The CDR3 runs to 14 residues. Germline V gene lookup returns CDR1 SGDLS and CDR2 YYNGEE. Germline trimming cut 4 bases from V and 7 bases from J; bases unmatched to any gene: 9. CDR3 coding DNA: TGTGCCAGCAGCTTACCAGGGGGCATGGGTGGCTACACCTTC. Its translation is CASSLPGGMGGYTF.

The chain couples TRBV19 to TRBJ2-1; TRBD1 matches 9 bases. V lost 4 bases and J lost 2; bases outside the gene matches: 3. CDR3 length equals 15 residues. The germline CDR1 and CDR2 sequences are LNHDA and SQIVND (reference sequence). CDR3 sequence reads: CASSRTGDPYNEQFF. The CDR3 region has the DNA TGTGCCAGTAGTAGGACAGGGGACCCCTACAATGAGCAGTTCTTC.

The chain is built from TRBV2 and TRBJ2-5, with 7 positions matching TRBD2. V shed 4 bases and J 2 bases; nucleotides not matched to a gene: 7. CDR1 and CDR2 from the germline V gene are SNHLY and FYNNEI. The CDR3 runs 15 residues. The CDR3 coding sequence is TGTGCCAGCAGTGGTGACGGGGGGTGGCAAGAGACCCAGTACTTC. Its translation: CASSGDGGWQETQYF.

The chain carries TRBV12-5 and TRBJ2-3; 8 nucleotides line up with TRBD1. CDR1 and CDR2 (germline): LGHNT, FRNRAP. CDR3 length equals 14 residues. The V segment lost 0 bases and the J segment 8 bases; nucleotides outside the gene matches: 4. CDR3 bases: TGTGCTAGTGGTTTGGTAGGGACAGGCGGTACGCAGTATTTT. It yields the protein CASGLVGTGGTQYF.